What follows are 4 T cell receptor beta chains derived from one specimen sequenced in a study of blood T cell repertoires in COVID-19. Sequencing used immunoSEQ multiplex PCR; TCRdb keeps in-frame clones, though not all of them. In the table there are approximately 61,000 clones, 60% to 85% of which are singletons. The sequencing input was peripheral blood. All receptors come from a human donor in a cohort sampled during active COVID-19.

The J gene is TRBJ2-1, the V gene TRBV4-3; 9 positions match TRBD2. The CDR3 is 17 residues long. The germline V gene has CDR1 LGHNA and CDR2 YSLEER. Losses at the gene ends were 4 bases for V and 8 bases for J; bases not matched to a gene: 15. The DNA for the CDR3 is TGCGCCAGCAGCCCTTCCGGAGGCGGGGGGGCCAGATATGAGCAGTTCTTC. Encoded protein: CASSPSGGGGARYEQFF.

The gene calls are TRBV11-3 and TRBJ2-1; 12 bases match TRBD1. V lost 6 bases to trimming and J lost 9 bases; unmatched junction nucleotides: 9. The CDR3 is 15 amino acids. Germline V gene lookup returns CDR1 SGHNT and CDR2 YENEEA. The CDR3 nucleotides read TGTGCCAGCAGTCCTGGGACAGGGGGCGAAGGTGAGCAGTTCTTC. This translates into CASSPGTGGEGEQFF.

The chain links TRBV6-5 to TRBJ2-7; weak D call: TRBD2 (6 bases). V was shortened by 2 bases and J by 5 bases, with 13 bases between the two germline ends. This CDR3 is 14 amino acids long. The germline gives CDR1 MNHEY, CDR2 SVGAGI. The CDR3 here is CASSYLRLVNEQYF. CDR3 bases: TGTGCCAGCAGTTACCTCAGACTAGTCAACGAGCAGTACTTC.

This clone occurred once. The chain recombines TRBV4-3 with TRBJ1-2, with unresolved D. The V end lost 0 bases, the J end lost 8 bases, and 16 bases lay between the germline ends. The germline CDR1 and CDR2 sequences are LGHNA and YSLEER. The CDR3 has 15 amino acids. The CDR3 DNA follows: TGCGCCAGCAGCCAAGACCACCTTGAGGCGAGGGGCTACACCTTC. Encoded protein: CASSQDHLEARGYTF.